The present TCR beta chain was sequenced within a study of regulatory T cells in long-lasting Graves disease (dated by TCRdb to the early 2020s). About the study as a whole: Persistent Graves' disease was defined as persistently positive TSH receptor autoantibodies together with antithyroid drug treatment for over 5 years. In the clinical cohort, patients with persistent Graves' disease had used antithyroid drugs for an average of about 10 years. This study used TCR sequencing and RNA sequencing of peripheral blood to compare persistent Graves' disease patients against newly diagnosed Graves' disease patients. The study was registered as a clinical trial and conducted in China. A total of around 35 samples were covered by TCR sequencing, comprising approximately 13 persistent and some 20 newly diagnosed Graves' disease patients.

Library creation used multiplex PCR. TCRdb records Illumina HiSeq 4000 as the sequencer. TCR beta libraries were built with iRepertoire HTBI primers and Arm-PCR amplification of CDR3 regions. Before sequencing, the PCR products went through gel purification. Per the original workflow: Gene usage analysis of CDR3 amino acid clonotypes relied on the roughly 60 TRBV and 13 to 15 TRBJ segments identified across samples. COPE and FqMerger were used to merge the filtered high-quality paired reads into contigs. BLAST was used to align contigs to IMGT TRBV, TRBD and TRBJ reference genes, and CDR3 was defined according to IMGT. Highly expanded clones were defined as clonotypes with a frequency above 0.1%. Shannon entropy served as the measure of repertoire diversity, while the Gini coefficient captured V-J evenness. A clonotype was considered public if more than one individual shared it. Using fastp trimming at Q25 and MiXCR clonotype assembly, TCRdb reanalyzed the public sequencing data and kept in-frame beta chains. A single entry per CDR3 protein holds the most common genes and DNA from its merged rows. The V and J calls come from TCRdb's annotation, not from the publication. The sample profile shows more than 300,000 distinct CDR3 sequences; around 20% of them were found once. The ten largest clones take up 29% of the sample.

Its CDR3 holds 13 amino acids, cysteine through phenylalanine. The retained sequence is limited to the CDR3, 39 bases, with the frame set at the first base. The germline V gene (reference sequence) provides CDR1 SEHNR and CDR2 FQNEAQ. Points the paper makes about the study in general: As a limitation, the authors acknowledged that the small sample size may reduce accuracy. A larger number of public clonotypes was shared among persistent patients (about 2,700) than among newly diagnosed patients (roughly 930). Persistent disease showed preferential use of TRBV28, TRBJ1-2 and TRBJ2-5, whereas newly diagnosed disease favored TRBV20-1 and TRBJ2-1. Only peripheral blood was studied, because thyroid tissue, the primary lesion, was inaccessible. Compared with newly diagnosed patients, persistent Graves' disease patients had lower TCR Shannon entropy and fewer highly expanded clones, which suggests clonal expansion. Only the TCR beta chain was sequenced and analyzed.

The sample's time point label, in plain terms: persistent/refractory GD, antithyroid drugs over 5 years with positive TRAb. For both TCR sequencing and RNA sequencing, RNA was extracted from PBMCs using TRIzol. Graves' disease was diagnosed according to American Thyroid Association guidelines. The patients came from an endocrinology department in Xi'an, China. From each patient, approximately 10 milliliters of peripheral blood was collected into an EDTA anticoagulant tube. PBMCs were isolated by Ficoll Paque Plus density gradient separation without further T cell sorting. An Agilent 2100 Bioanalyzer and agarose gel were used to check RNA quality, and a NanoDrop 2000 was used to measure RNA concentration. A note on this clonotype: Its recognized antigen is unknown. At one boundary the junction diverges from the germline segment, which might be a read error.

Rearrangement joined TRBV7-9 to TRBJ2-5; TRBD1 might be the D gene, on 5 matching bases. The sequenced sample was peripheral blood mononuclear cells (PBMCs), obtained when the disease was refractory, from a patient treated with antithyroid drugs. The TCR was taken from a female donor with Graves disease. The DNA sequence follows: TGTGCCGGCAGCTTAGCAGGGCGTGAGACCCAGTACTTC. The translation is CAGSLAGRETQYF.